The 8 T cell receptor beta chains below come from one sample, sequenced in a study of T cells in tumors and immune-related adverse events. Clones were sequenced by immunoSEQ multiplex PCR, and TCRdb holds only the in-frame ones, with some missing. The sample has tens of thousands of clones; about nine tenths are singletons. Sequencing used lymph node tissue, obtained from a patient treated with anti-PD-1 therapy. The origin of the receptors is a female donor with metastatic renal cell carcinoma.

This chain uses TRBV15 with TRBJ2-1; TRBD1 agrees at 10 bases. Trimming removed 1 base from V and 7 bases from J; junction bases left unmatched: 4. Germline loops: CDR1 LNHNV, CDR2 YYDKDF (reference sequence). The CDR3 has 15 residues. The CDR3 sequence is CATSRAGTGVNEQFF. CDR3 bases: TGTGCCACCAGCAGAGCCGGGACAGGGGTGAATGAGCAGTTCTTC.

V is TRBV19 and J is TRBJ1-4, with TRBD1 identical over 7 bases. The V segment lost 4 bases and the J segment 7 bases; nucleotides outside the gene matches: 12. The germline V gene encodes CDR1 LNHDA and CDR2 SQIVND (reference sequence). The CDR3 spans 16 residues. The CDR3 sequence is CASSTGQATGGEKLFF. The DNA of the CDR3 is TGTGCCAGTAGTACCGGACAGGCCACGGGCGGTGAAAAACTGTTTTTT.

The gene calls are TRBV6-4 and TRBJ1-6; tentative D call: TRBD1 (5 bases). CDR1 and CDR2 from the germline V gene are MRHNA and SNTAGT. Trimming shortened V by 6 bases and J by 0 bases, and 9 bases separated the two germline ends. The CDR3 length is 15 residues. CDR3 sequence reads: CASRTESSYNSPLHF. The DNA of the CDR3 is TGTGCCAGCAGGACAGAGAGCTCCTATAATTCACCCCTCCACTTT.

The chain uses TRBV5-1 and TRBJ1-2; tentatively, D is TRBD1 (6 bases). There are 15 residues in the CDR3. CDR1 and CDR2 from the germline V gene are SGHRS and YFSETQ. Trimming pared 4 bases from V and 5 bases from J, leaving 18 bases between. The CDR3 is CASSGSGTQTYGYTF. CDR3 DNA: TGCGCCAGCAGCGGATCCGGGACACAAACTTATGGCTACACCTTC.

V and J are TRBV5-1 and TRBJ2-5, with a weak D call TRBD1 (6 bases). Germline V gene data show CDR1 as SGHRS and CDR2 as YFSETQ. CDR3 size: 15 residues. Trimming removed 5 bases from V and 5 bases from J, with 19 bases in between. CDR3 sequence: CASSPQGSNQETQYF. CDR3 nucleotides: TGCGCCAGCAGTCCGCAGGGGTCCAATCAGGAGACCCAGTACTTC.

This chain uses TRBV18 with TRBJ2-1, with D hard to call. V gave up 7 bases and J gave up 7 bases, with 14 bases separating them. The CDR3 contains 13 residues. Germline V gene lookup returns CDR1 KGHSH and CDR2 LQKENI. The CDR3 is CASLFTLRNEQFF. The CDR3 DNA is TGTGCCAGCTTATTTACCCTGCGAAATGAGCAGTTCTTC.

The chain combines TRBV9 with TRBJ2-1, with D possibly being TRBD1 or TRBD2 (5 bases each). Trimming removed 0 bases at V and 3 bases at J, with 13 bases between. The CDR3 totals 16 residues. Germline lookup yields CDR1 SGDLS and CDR2 YYNGEE. The CDR3 region is CASSVAGGRNYNEQFF. The DNA for the CDR3 is TGTGCCAGCAGCGTAGCTGGGGGACGGAACTACAATGAGCAGTTCTTC. Based on the CDR3 plus reference TRBV9 and TRBJ2-1, the full variable domain is DSGVTQTPKHLITATGQRVTLRCSPRSGDLSVYWYQQSLDQGLQFLIQYYNGEERAKGNILERFSAQQFPDLHSELNLSSLELGDSALYFCASSVAGGRNYNEQFFGPGTRLTVL.

V gene TRBV4-1 combines with J gene TRBJ1-3, with TRBD1 as a possible D gene (6 bases). CDR3 size: 17 residues. V shed 0 bases and J shed 3 bases, with 15 bases lying between them. Germline CDR1 MGHRA, CDR2 YSYEKL. Here the CDR3 DNA reads TGCGCCAGCAGCCAAGATCTTGGCAGGGACATTGGAAACACCATATATTTT. Amino acid sequence: CASSQDLGRDIGNTIYF.